The next 30 T cell receptor beta chains were all read from a single sample in a study of Graves' ophthalmopathy and Graves' hyperthyroidism. The TCR beta CDR3 regions underwent amplification from RNA transcripts. A first-round RT-PCR used HTBI primers, followed by a second-round multiplex PCR. TCRdb called the multiplex PCR reads again in MiXCR, with one record for every CDR3 protein. The table includes some 1.1 million distinct CDR3 sequences, about 38% detected once. The specimen was peripheral blood or thyroid tissue (not recorded which). These receptors all stem from an adult man with Graves' hyperthyroidism.

This clonotype was recorded many times. The chain links TRBV4-3 to TRBJ1-2; D remains ambiguous. Per germline, CDR1 LGHNA and CDR2 YSLEER. The CDR3 loop spans 14 amino acids. V dropped 0 bases and J dropped 4 bases, with 9 bases sitting between them. CDR3 DNA sequence: TGCGCCAGCAGCCAAGAGAGTAAGAGCTATGGCTACACCTTC. Translation gives CASSQESKSYGYTF.

A few counts support this clonotype. The chain carries TRBV20-1 and TRBJ2-3; 13 bases agree with TRBD2. Per germline, CDR1 DFQATT and CDR2 SNEGSKA (reference sequence). With V trimmed by 5 bases and J by 7 bases, 6 bases remained unmatched. This CDR3 spans 14 amino acids. CDR3 region: CSARTSGSGNTQYF. CDR3 sequence (DNA): TGCAGTGCTCGGACTAGCGGGAGCGGTAATACGCAGTATTTT.

In this sample, this clonotype turned up many times. The chain joins TRBV7-9 to TRBJ1-2; the D is unclear. CDR1 SEHNR and CDR2 FQNEAQ come from the germline V gene (reference sequence). The CDR3 is 11 amino acids. Trimming removed 8 bases from V and 0 bases from J, with 4 bases in between. For the CDR3, the DNA is TGTGCCAGCGTCTCTAACTATGGCTACACCTTC. This codes for CASVSNYGYTF.

This sequence joins TRBV5-1 and TRBJ2-5, with TRBD2 matching over 15 bases. This CDR3 is built from 17 residues. Germline V gene lookup returns CDR1 SGHRS and CDR2 YFSETQ. V was clipped by 3 bases and J by 4 bases; unmatched bases: 7. CDR3 sequence reads: CASSYTGLAGGRETQYF. CDR3 in DNA: TGCGCCAGCAGCTACACCGGACTAGCGGGGGGGCGAGAGACCCAGTACTTC.

The chain joins TRBV4-3 to TRBJ2-2; D is unresolved. This CDR3 region has 15 residues. CDR1 and CDR2 (germline): LGHNA, YSLEER. The V and J ends lost 1 base and 2 bases respectively, with 8 bases between them. The CDR3 spells CASSQALLNTGELFF. In nucleotides, the CDR3 is TGCGCCAGCAGCCAAGCCCTCCTCAACACCGGGGAGCTGTTTTTT.

The rearrangement links TRBV10-3 to TRBJ2-2, with 8 bases that match TRBD2. J gave up 8 bases and V 8 bases, and 13 bases lay outside the gene matches. CDR1 is ENHRY, CDR2 SYGVKD, per germline. This CDR3 contains 15 residues. The CDR3: CAIPLKREYPGELFF. CDR3 DNA sequence: TGTGCCATCCCTCTGAAGCGGGAGTATCCTGGGGAGCTGTTTTTT.

This chain connects TRBV5-5 to TRBJ2-7; unclear D gene. V was cut by 0 bases and J by 3 bases, with 10 bases left in between. This CDR3 has 14 residues. Germline V CDR1 and CDR2: SGHKS, YYEKEE (reference sequence). The DNA for the CDR3 is TGTGCCAGCAGCTTGGAATGGACCCACTACGAGCAGTACTTC. Translation: CASSLEWTHYEQYF.

V gene TRBV24-1 combines with J gene TRBJ1-5, with 9 bases fitting TRBD1. J lost 5 bases, V lost 10 bases, and 5 bases had no gene match. Looked up from germline, CDR1 is KGHDR and CDR2 is SFDVKD. The CDR3 totals 13 residues. CDR3 residues: CATSTGGYQPQHF. CDR3 coding DNA: TGTGCCACTTCGACAGGGGGTTATCAGCCCCAGCATTTT.

The chain uses TRBV7-6 and TRBJ1-3; maybe TRBD1 (5 bases). Germline CDR1 is SGHVS and CDR2 is FNYEAQ. The CDR3 is 20 residues long. Trimming shortened V by 1 base and J by 0 bases, and 22 bases separated the two germline ends. CDR3 protein: CASSLVLSSGAFPSGNTIYF. The CDR3 nucleotides read TGTGCCAGCAGCTTAGTTTTGTCCAGCGGGGCATTTCCCTCTGGAAACACCATATATTTT. The complete variable domain, with remaining parts taken from reference TRBV7-6 and TRBJ1-3, reads GAGVSQSPRYKVTKRGQDVALRCDPISGHVSLYWYRQALGQGPEFLTYFNYEAQQDKSGLPNDRFSAERPEGSISTLTIQRTEQRDSAMYRCASSLVLSSGAFPSGNTIYFGEGSWLTVV.

This clonotype was counted at least ten times. The chain is built from TRBV13 and TRBJ2-7, with D unresolved. Germline V lookup: CDR1 PRHDT, CDR2 FYEKMQ (reference sequence). This CDR3 spans 12 amino acids. V lost 5 bases and J lost 7, with 12 bases in between. The CDR3 loop reads CASSLGLAEQYF. CDR3 bases: TGTGCCAGCAGCCTCGGGCTCGCGGAGCAGTACTTC.

With respect to this clonotype: At one boundary the junction diverges from the germline segment, which might be a read error. The chain couples TRBV7-2 to TRBJ1-4; the D gene is possibly TRBD1 (5 bases). Germline loops: CDR1 SGHTA, CDR2 FQGNSA. The CDR3 has 16 amino acids. The CDR3 is CASSSDYSGSGERLFF. The CDR3 region has the DNA TGTGCCAGCAGCTCCGACTACTCAGGGAGCGGTGAAAGACTGTTTTTT. The variable domain in full, completed from reference TRBV7-2 and TRBJ1-4, reads GAGVSQSPSNKVTEKGKDVELRCDPISGHTALYWYRQSLGQGLEFLIYFQGNSAPDKSGLPSDRFSAERTGGSVSTLTIQRTQQEDSAVYLCASSSDYSGSGERLFFGSGTQLSVL.

In this sample, this clonotype turned up once. The rearrangement uses TRBV20-1 and TRBJ2-2; 7 positions agree with TRBD1. The CDR3 runs to 14 residues. V lost 5 bases, J lost 6 bases, and 9 bases stayed unmatched. Germline lookup yields CDR1 DFQATT and CDR2 SNEGSKA (reference sequence). CDR3 nucleotide sequence: TGCAGTGCTCTAATCAGGGGGAGTCCCGGGGAGCTGTTTTTT. Translated: CSALIRGSPGELFF.

This clonotype was picked up a small number of times. The chain employs TRBV25-1 and TRBJ2-7; D is unclear. V was trimmed by 8 bases and J by 5 bases, leaving 13 bases between them. This CDR3 contains 12 residues. Looked up from germline, CDR1 is MGHDK and CDR2 is SYGVNS. CDR3 sequence: CASRAAADEQYF. CDR3 bases: TGTGCCAGCCGTGCGGCAGCCGACGAGCAGTACTTC.

This clonotype occurred a few times. The chain has TRBV11-3 and TRBJ2-7; D gene uncertain. This CDR3 is 13 amino acids long. The V gene lost 5 bases and the J gene lost 7 bases, with 15 bases spanning the gap. Germline loops: CDR1 SGHNT, CDR2 YENEEA. Here the CDR3 DNA reads TGTGCCAGCAGCCTGCATATAGGTTTGGAGCAGTACTTC. It is translated as CASSLHIGLEQYF. The whole variable domain, filled in from reference TRBV11-3 and TRBJ2-7, reads EAGVVQSPRYKIIEKKQPVAFWCNPISGHNTLYWYLQNLGQGPELLIRYENEEAVDDSQLPKDRFSAERLKGVDSTLKIQPAELGDSAVYLCASSLHIGLEQYFGPGTRLTVT.

The chain uses TRBV6-1 and TRBJ2-7; a weak D match, TRBD1 (6 bases). Germline lookup yields CDR1 MNHNS and CDR2 SASEGT. V shed 5 bases and J shed 1 base, with 18 bases lying between them. CDR3 length: 16 amino acids. CDR3 nucleotide sequence: TGTGCCAGCAGTTACTCATCTTCCGGACAGTCCTACGAGCAGTACTTC. Translation: CASSYSSSGQSYEQYF.

This clonotype was observed once. V gene TRBV10-3 combines with J gene TRBJ2-7; tentatively, D is TRBD2 (6 bases). V was pared by 4 bases and J by 3 bases, with 16 bases between. CDR1 is ENHRY and CDR2 is SYGVKD in the germline V gene. The CDR3 contains 15 residues. The CDR3, as DNA: TGTGCCATCAGTGCCGACCCAGGCGGGGTCTACGAGCAGTACTTC. Translated, it gives CAISADPGGVYEQYF.

The chain combines TRBV10-3 with TRBJ1-5; tentatively, D is TRBD1 (5 bases). Looked up from germline, CDR1 is ENHRY and CDR2 is SYGVKD. V shed 5 bases and J shed 12 bases, with 20 bases lying between them. The CDR3 extends over 14 amino acids. The DNA for the CDR3 is TGTGCCATCAGTACAGGTGGTGAAGGGGTGAGCCAGCATTTT. This sequence encodes CAISTGGEGVSQHF.

V gene TRBV10-3 combines with J gene TRBJ1-4; 9 nucleotides agree with TRBD1. Germline CDR1 reads ENHRY; CDR2 reads SYGVKD. V was pared by 7 bases and J by 8 bases, with 11 bases of the junction left unmatched. The CDR3 consists of 15 residues. The CDR3: CAIKASGTGQEKLFF. The CDR3 DNA reads TGTGCCATCAAGGCCTCCGGGACAGGGCAAGAAAAACTGTTTTTT.

Note on this clonotype: The germline gene is not matched at one end of the junction; a read error may be the cause. The CDR3 DNA reads as TGTGCCAGCAGCTTCGACATGGCCGGGGAGCTGCTTTTT. Translating gives CASSFDMAGELLF. The chain is built from TRBV7-2 and TRBJ2-2; weak D call: TRBD2 (5 bases). Germline CDR1 and CDR2: SGHTA and FQGNSA. The CDR3 totals 13 residues.

V and J are TRBV6-1 and TRBJ2-7, with TRBD1 as a possible D gene (6 bases). The CDR3 is made up of 15 amino acids. Trimming shortened V by 5 bases and J by 7 bases, and 21 bases separated the two germline ends. The V gene's germline CDR1 is MNHNS and CDR2 SASEGT. CDR3 sequence: CASSSNGRGAEEQYF. CDR3 DNA sequence: TGTGCCAGCAGTTCAAACGGCAGGGGTGCGGAGGAGCAGTACTTC.

The chain employs TRBV7-2 and TRBJ1-2, with 8 bases matching TRBD1. The length of the CDR3 is 12 residues. Germline V gene sequence: CDR1 SGHTA, CDR2 FQGNSA. V was clipped by 11 bases and J by 6 bases; unmatched bases: 8. The CDR3 nucleotides read TGTGCCTGGAATCAGGGGGCCCATGGCTACACCTTC. It codes for CAWNQGAHGYTF.

In its sample, this clonotype was seen a few times. Compared with germline, one end of the junction differs, possibly owing to a read error. The V call is TRBV7-7, the J call TRBJ2-2, with TRBD2 identical over 12 bases. The V gene's germline CDR1 is SSHAT and CDR2 FNYEAQ (reference sequence). The CDR3 sequence is 17 residues long. DNA of the CDR3: TGTGCTAGCAGCTCTAGTAGACTAGCGGGAGATACCGGGGAGCTGTTTTTT. It specifies CASSSSRLAGDTGELFF.

The V gene is TRBV14, the J gene TRBJ2-5; weak D call: TRBD2 (5 bases). There are 14 residues in the CDR3. V was clipped by 4 bases and J by 0 bases, with 9 bases between them. Germline values: CDR1 SGHDN, CDR2 FVKESK. CDR3: CASSRMDYQETQYF. The DNA of the CDR3 is TGTGCCAGCAGCCGAATGGACTACCAAGAGACCCAGTACTTC.

This clonotype was observed at least ten times. The chain recombines TRBV5-1 with TRBJ2-7; 10 bases agree with TRBD1. From germline, CDR1 is SGHRS and CDR2 YFSETQ. V gave up 2 bases and J gave up 2 bases; unmatched junction bases: 4. The length of the CDR3 is 15 residues. CDR3 DNA sequence: TGCGCCAGCAGCTTACGACAGGGGGCCCCCTACGAGCAGTACTTC. Translated, it gives CASSLRQGAPYEQYF.

This clonotype was seen more than once but under ten times. The chain has TRBV7-9 and TRBJ2-2, with a possible D match to TRBD1 (6 bases). Trimming left V 5 bases short and J 6 bases short, with 10 bases between. The germline CDR1 and CDR2 sequences are SEHNR and FQNEAQ (reference sequence). This CDR3 is 13 amino acids long. The CDR3 spells CASSGDKAGELFF. The CDR3 DNA reads as TGTGCCAGCAGCGGGGACAAGGCCGGGGAGCTGTTTTTT.

This clonotype has ten or more counts. The chain has TRBV10-3 and TRBJ1-1; 7 nucleotides agree with TRBD1. The CDR3 covers 13 residues. Germline V gene data show CDR1 as ENHRY and CDR2 as SYGVKD. After removal of 7 bases from V and 8 bases from J, the junction contained 10 bases not matched to a gene. The CDR3: CAITLREGAEAFF. For the CDR3, the DNA is TGTGCCATCACCCTAAGGGAGGGGGCGGAAGCTTTCTTT.

Ten or more counts support this clonotype. The V and J genes are TRBV15 and TRBJ2-7; D is uncertain. There are 15 residues in the CDR3. Germline CDR1 is LNHNV and CDR2 is YYDKDF (reference sequence). V shed 3 bases and J shed 2 bases, with 14 bases lying between them. CDR3 DNA: TGTGCCACCAGCAGCCAGACCCCCGCTGCCTACGAGCAGTACTTC. It yields the protein CATSSQTPAAYEQYF.

The V gene is TRBV5-6, the J gene TRBJ2-6, with 7 nucleotides matching TRBD1. The germline V gene encodes CDR1 SGHDT and CDR2 YYEEEE. The CDR3 spans 19 residues. V lost 4 bases to trimming and J lost 4 bases; unmatched junction nucleotides: 17. The CDR3 region is CASSHTIQGMVPGANVLTF. DNA for the CDR3: TGTGCCAGCAGCCATACAATACAGGGGATGGTCCCCGGGGCCAACGTCCTGACTTTC.

This clonotype was seen a handful of times. J is TRBJ1-5 and V is TRBV28; D is possibly TRBD1 (6 bases). In germline, CDR1 is MDHEN, CDR2 SYDVKM. Trimming removed 4 bases from V and 6 bases from J, with 16 bases in between. The CDR3 extends over 15 amino acids. CDR3 sequence: CASSSRQAVVQPQHF. CDR3 nucleotide sequence: TGTGCCAGCAGTTCCCGACAGGCTGTGGTTCAGCCCCAGCATTTT.

This clonotype was found many times. V is TRBV12-3 or TRBV12-4 and J is TRBJ1-5, with D maybe TRBD1 (5 bases). There are 15 residues in the CDR3. Deletions cut 4 bases from V and 2 bases from J, with 12 bases between. The CDR3, as DNA: TGTGCCAGCAGTTCCGGGGGAGCGGGCAATCAGCCCCAGCATTTT. This sequence encodes CASSSGGAGNQPQHF.